The 5 T cell receptor beta chains presented below share a single source sample, sequenced in a study of shared clonotypes between healthy human individuals. Clones were read by immunoSEQ multiplex PCR, and TCRdb kept only the in-frame ones, dropping some. The data hold roughly 2 million clones, with roughly 94% observed a single time. Only CD45RO-negative cells positively selected for CCR7 counted as naive CD8 cells, so terminally differentiated effector memory CD45RA+ cells were excluded. The sequencing sample was made of naive CD8+ T cells sorted from blood. The origin of the receptors is a man between 18 and 29 years old in good health.

The chain is built from TRBV25-1 and TRBJ1-6; possible D gene TRBD1, 5 bases. In germline, CDR1 is MGHDK, CDR2 SYGVNS. V shed 2 bases and J shed 8 bases, with 16 bases lying between them. This CDR3 is 16 amino acids long. The CDR3 DNA is TGTGCCAGCAGTGAAAGGTGGGACGATGGGGATTCACCCCTCCACTTT. Translation: CASSERWDDGDSPLHF.

V is TRBV30 and J is TRBJ2-1; D possibly uses TRBD1 or TRBD2 (5 bases each). V lost 4 bases to trimming and J lost 0 bases, with 10 bases between them. This CDR3 spans 14 amino acids. The germline CDR1 and CDR2 sequences are GTSNPN and SVGIG (reference sequence). The CDR3 nucleotides are TGTGCCTGGATCAGGGAGAGCTCCTACAATGAGCAGTTCTTC. Protein sequence: CAWIRESSYNEQFF. The complete variable domain, with remaining parts taken from reference TRBV30 and TRBJ2-1, reads SQTIHQWPATLVQPVGSPLSLECTVEGTSNPNLYWYRQAAGRGLQLLFYSVGIGQISSEVPQNLSASRPQDRQFILSSKKLLLSDSGFYLCAWIRESSYNEQFFGPGTRLTVL.

This sequence joins TRBV19 and TRBJ1-5; D ambiguous. V was pared by 10 bases and J by 6 bases, with 16 bases between. Looked up from germline, CDR1 is LNHDA and CDR2 is SQIVND (reference sequence). The CDR3 covers 13 residues. For the CDR3, the DNA is TGTGCCACCGCGGATTTAACGAGTCAGCCCCAGCATTTT. The encoded protein is CATADLTSQPQHF.

The CDR3 DNA sequence: TGTGCCAGCAGCCGTGGGGGGTTCGATGAGCAGTTCTTC. It is translated as CASSRGGFDEQFF. V gene TRBV25-1 combines with J gene TRBJ2-1; a possible D gene is TRBD2 (6 bases). This CDR3 is 13 amino acids long. Germline values: CDR1 MGHDK, CDR2 SYGVNS. Deletions cut 6 bases from V and 8 bases from J, with 14 bases between.

On this clone: The sample carries other DNA sequences with the same CDR3. The chain links TRBV28 to TRBJ2-7; D may be TRBD2 (5 bases). The V and J ends lost 3 bases and 7 bases respectively, with 10 bases between them. Germline values: CDR1 MDHEN, CDR2 SYDVKM. CDR3 length equals 12 residues. In nucleotides, the CDR3 is TGTGCCAGCAGTTTGCGGGTTTGGGAGCAGTACTTC. This encodes CASSLRVWEQYF.